This T cell receptor (beta chain) was captured in a study of T cells in Graves' hyperthyroidism and ophthalmopathy. Broader study findings: The model foresaw ophthalmopathy a median roughly 6 months prior to onset. Also found in blood were most expanded thyroid clonotypes above 0.001.

Germline assignment: CDR1 GTSNPN and CDR2 SVGIG (reference sequence). The CDR3 spans 12 residues. Trimming took off 5 bases at V and 8 bases at J, with 15 bases between the two ends. Thyroid ultrasound, orbital computed tomography, clinical symptoms, and serum thyroxine and TRAb underpinned diagnoses. Researchers amplified the TCR beta CDR3 regions from RNA transcripts. The TCR CDR3 was amplified in a first-round RT-PCR using the HTBI primer set. TCRdb re-derived calls from the multiplex PCR reads in MiXCR, one entry per CDR3 protein. Here the sample spans a few hundred thousand distinct CDR3 sequences, 15% to 19% being singletons. This clonotype was observed a handful of times. Its antigen is still unknown.

J is TRBJ1-2 and V is TRBV30; a possible D gene is TRBD1 (6 bases). The source of this sequence is a young woman with Graves' hyperthyroidism. The sequencing sample was made of blood. This CDR3 is CAWFEGVRGYTF. CDR3 sequence (DNA): TGTGCCTGGTTTGAGGGGGTTCGAGGCTACACCTTC.